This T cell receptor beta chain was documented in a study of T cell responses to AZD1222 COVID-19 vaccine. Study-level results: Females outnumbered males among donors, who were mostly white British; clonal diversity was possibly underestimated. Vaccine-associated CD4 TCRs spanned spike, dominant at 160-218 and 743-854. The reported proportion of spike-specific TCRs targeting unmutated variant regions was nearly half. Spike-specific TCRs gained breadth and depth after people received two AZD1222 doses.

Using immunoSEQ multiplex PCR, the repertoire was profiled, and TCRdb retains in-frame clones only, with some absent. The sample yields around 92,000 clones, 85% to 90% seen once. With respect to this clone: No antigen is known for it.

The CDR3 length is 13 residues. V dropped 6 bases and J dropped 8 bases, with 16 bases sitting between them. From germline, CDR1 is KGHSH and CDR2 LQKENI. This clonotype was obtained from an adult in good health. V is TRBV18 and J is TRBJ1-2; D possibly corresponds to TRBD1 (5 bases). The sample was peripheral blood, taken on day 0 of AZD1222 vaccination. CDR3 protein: CASSVSGTEGYTF. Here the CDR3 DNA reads TGTGCCAGCTCCGTATCCGGGACGGAGGGCTACACCTTC.